Shown below are 9 T cell receptor beta chains from a single sample sequenced in a study of metastatic and nonmetastatic thyroid tumors. MiXCR re-clonotyped the PCR reads for TCRdb. The table shows about 38,000 clones, with around 43% occurring only once. Each patient came to thyroid surgery without any prior treatment (of any kind). Sequencing used tumor tissue. Every receptor here comes from a male donor with papillary thyroid cancer or a benign thyroid nodule (not recorded which). Some clones in this sample may be carry-over from other donors' samples.

The table lists this clone with a few counts. V is TRBV6-2 or TRBV6-3 and J is TRBJ2-1; the match to TRBD2 covers 10 bases. The trim removed 9 bases at V and 7 bases at J, leaving 21 bases unmatched. Germline loops: CDR1 MNHEY, CDR2 SVGEGT. The CDR3 runs 18 residues. The CDR3 reads CASRETGLAGEIGNEQFF. DNA for the CDR3: TGTGCCAGTAGAGAAACAGGGCTAGCGGGAGAAATTGGGAATGAGCAGTTCTTC.

The rearrangement links TRBV11-2 to TRBJ2-2, with 11 bases lining up with TRBD2. Germline V CDR1 and CDR2: SGHAT, FQNNGV. The V gene end was trimmed by 2 bases and the J gene end by 1 base; junction bases not matched to a gene: 3. This CDR3 region has 17 residues. This chain's CDR3 is CASSLKTSGVNTGELFF. CDR3 DNA: TGTGCCAGCAGCTTAAAGACTAGCGGGGTGAACACCGGGGAGCTGTTTTTT.

This clone was detected once. This rearrangement joins TRBV4-1 to TRBJ2-2, with D unclear. Germline assignment: CDR1 MGHRA and CDR2 YSYEKL. The CDR3 spans 13 residues. Trimming pared 0 bases from V and 9 bases from J, leaving 8 bases between. The CDR3 loop is CASSQEKFRELFF. CDR3 DNA: TGCGCCAGCAGCCAAGAGAAATTTAGGGAGCTGTTTTTT.

The chain links TRBV4-1 to TRBJ2-7, with 7 positions matching TRBD1. The ends lost 1 base at V and 0 bases at J; junction bases unmatched: 3. Germline loops: CDR1 MGHRA, CDR2 YSYEKL. This CDR3 is built from 15 residues. Here the CDR3 DNA reads TGCGCCAGCAGCCAAGTAGGGGGCGTCTCCTACGAGCAGTACTTC. Translation gives CASSQVGGVSYEQYF.

CDR3: CATGDRGLSGYTF. CDR3 in DNA: TGTGCCACCGGAGACAGGGGTCTCTCTGGCTACACCTTC. The chain combines TRBV6-4 with TRBJ1-2; TRBD1 agrees at 8 bases. V shed 10 bases, J shed 7 bases, and the junction held 11 bases outside the gene matches. The CDR3 length is 13 residues. Germline assignment: CDR1 MRHNA and CDR2 SNTAGT.

By share of the sample, this clone is medium-sized. V and J are TRBV6-4 and TRBJ1-6; D may be TRBD1 (5 bases). From germline, CDR1 is MRHNA and CDR2 SNTAGT. V gave up 3 bases and J gave up 6 bases, with 15 bases separating them. There are 16 residues in the CDR3. Here the CDR3 reads CASSELAGTANSPLHF. The CDR3 DNA reads as TGTGCCAGCAGTGAGCTCGCCGGGACGGCTAATTCACCCCTCCACTTT.

The V and J genes are TRBV19 and TRBJ1-2; unclear D gene. Germline CDR1 and CDR2: LNHDA and SQIVND (reference sequence). Deletions cut 5 bases from V and 2 bases from J, with 12 bases between. This CDR3 comprises 14 residues. The CDR3 region is CASSSQTGNYGYTF. DNA of the CDR3: TGTGCCAGTAGTTCACAGACCGGAAACTATGGCTACACCTTC.

This clone has just a few counts. The chain has TRBV28 and TRBJ2-7; D possibly corresponds to TRBD2 (5 bases). Germline lookup yields CDR1 MDHEN and CDR2 SYDVKM. This CDR3 contains 15 residues. Trimming took off 9 bases at V and 1 base at J, with 19 bases between the two ends. CDR3 sequence reads: CASKTGVPRSYEQYF. The CDR3 nucleotides are TGTGCCAGTAAAACCGGGGTCCCCAGGTCCTACGAGCAGTACTTC.

This clone was detected a few times. The V gene is TRBV28, the J gene TRBJ1-5; D gene uncertain. V was clipped by 2 bases and J by 4 bases, with 9 bases between them. From germline, CDR1 is MDHEN and CDR2 SYDVKM. The CDR3 sequence is 14 residues long. DNA for the CDR3: TGTGCCAGCAGTTTACAGGATCGGAATCAGCCCCAGCATTTT. Its translation is CASSLQDRNQPQHF.